One and the same sample provided the 31 T cell receptor beta chains below, sequenced in a study of blood T cell repertoires in COVID-19. Sequencing used immunoSEQ multiplex PCR; TCRdb keeps in-frame clones, though not all of them. The table has approximately 250,000 clones, around four fifths seen once. The source material was peripheral blood. The receptors stem from a man aged 45-65 years with acute or convalescent COVID-19.

The chain uses TRBV13 and TRBJ2-1, with a tentative D call TRBD1 (5 bases). With 0 bases removed from V and 0 bases from J, the gap between germline ends came to 6 bases. The length of the CDR3 is 15 residues. The germline CDR1 and CDR2 sequences are PRHDT and FYEKMQ (reference sequence). The CDR3 region is CASSLGQASYNEQFF. DNA for the CDR3: TGTGCCAGCAGCTTAGGACAGGCCTCCTACAATGAGCAGTTCTTC.

The V call is TRBV10-3, the J call TRBJ2-1; TRBD2 agrees at 10 bases. Germline loops: CDR1 ENHRY, CDR2 SYGVKD. The CDR3 length is 14 residues. V trimming: 7 bases; J trimming: 8 bases; junction bases outside the gene matches: 8. The CDR3 region has the DNA TGTGCCATCAATCCTAGCGGGAGTTTGGATGAGCAGTTCTTC. Translating it yields CAINPSGSLDEQFF.

The rearrangement uses TRBV10-2 and TRBJ2-1; D may be TRBD2 (5 bases). V was pared by 2 bases and J by 7 bases, with 18 bases between. The CDR3 spans 16 residues. From germline, CDR1 is WSHSY and CDR2 SAAADI. DNA for the CDR3: TGCGCCAGCAGTGAGCGAGGTAGCGAGGCGTCAAATGAGCAGTTCTTC. Its translation is CASSERGSEASNEQFF.

The CDR3 nucleotides are TGCGCCAGCAGCCCCAGGACACTAGCGATCGGGGAGCTGTTTTTT. Translated, it gives CASSPRTLAIGELFF. The chain is built from TRBV4-1 and TRBJ2-2; 7 bases agree with TRBD2. The V gene end was trimmed by 4 bases and the J gene end by 7 bases; junction bases not matched to a gene: 9. The CDR3 is made up of 15 amino acids. Germline V gene data show CDR1 as MGHRA and CDR2 as YSYEKL.

The chain recombines TRBV19 with TRBJ2-3, with 9 bases matching TRBD2. From germline, CDR1 is LNHDA and CDR2 SQIVND (reference sequence). The CDR3 totals 16 residues. J lost 5 bases, V lost 4 bases, and 10 bases had no gene match. The CDR3 region is CASSTSWSGRRDTQYF. For the CDR3, the DNA is TGTGCCAGTAGTACCTCCTGGAGCGGGAGGAGAGATACGCAGTATTTT. Drawing the rest from reference TRBV19 and TRBJ2-3, the complete variable domain is DGGITQSPKYLFRKEGQNVTLSCEQNLNHDAMYWYRQDPGQGLRLIYYSQIVNDFQKGDIAEGYSVSREKKESFPLTVTSAQKNPTAFYLCASSTSWSGRRDTQYFGPGTRLTVL.

The table lists this clone with a few counts. V is TRBV24-1 and J is TRBJ2-7; maybe TRBD1 (5 bases). Trimming removed 3 bases from V and 6 bases from J, with 8 bases in between. The CDR3 runs 12 residues. Per the germline V gene, CDR1 is KGHDR and CDR2 is SFDVKD. The CDR3: CATSDQGSEQYF. CDR3 sequence (DNA): TGTGCCACCAGTGATCAGGGTAGCGAGCAGTACTTC.

V usage is TRBV24-1 and J usage is TRBJ2-2, with 9 bases identical to TRBD1. This CDR3 has 14 residues. With 5 bases clipped from V and 6 bases from J, the junction kept 3 bases outside the gene matches. The germline CDR1 and CDR2 sequences are KGHDR and SFDVKD. The CDR3 sequence: CATSGDRESGELFF. Written as DNA, the CDR3 is TGTGCCACCAGTGGGGACAGGGAATCCGGGGAGCTGTTTTTT.

The chain couples TRBV5-8 to TRBJ2-7; a weak D match, TRBD1 (5 bases). V was clipped by 0 bases and J by 0 bases, with 10 bases between them. The germline V gene has CDR1 SGHTS and CDR2 YDEGEE. CDR3 length: 15 amino acids. CDR3 sequence (DNA): TGTGCCAGCAGCTTGGACCAGGGAAACTCCTACGAGCAGTACTTC. Protein product: CASSLDQGNSYEQYF. The complete variable domain, with remaining parts taken from reference TRBV5-8 and TRBJ2-7, reads EAGVTQSPTHLIKTRGQQATLRCSPISGHTSVYWYQQALGLGLQFLLWYDEGEERNRGNFPPRFSGRQFPNYSSELNVNALELEDSALYLCASSLDQGNSYEQYFGPGTRLTVT.

The chain has TRBV7-9 and TRBJ2-6; 7 bases align to TRBD1. J was trimmed by 0 bases and V by 5 bases; bases with no gene match: 7. Per the germline V gene, CDR1 is SEHNR and CDR2 is FQNEAQ (reference sequence). CDR3 size: 17 residues. The CDR3 reads CASSLETGRSGANVLTF. The CDR3 nucleotides are TGTGCCAGCAGCCTAGAGACAGGGCGCTCTGGGGCCAACGTCCTGACTTTC.

The count of this clone is one. The gene calls are TRBV6-5 and TRBJ1-2; the D gene is possibly TRBD1 (5 bases). V shed 5 bases and J shed 2 bases, with 12 bases lying between them. The CDR3 covers 14 residues. Germline values: CDR1 MNHEY, CDR2 SVGAGI. The DNA of the CDR3 is TGTGCCAGCAGTCGCGAGACAGCAAACTATGGCTACACCTTC. This gives the protein CASSRETANYGYTF.

The chain recombines TRBV4-1 with TRBJ2-7; 9 nucleotides line up with TRBD1. Trimming removed 4 bases from V and 0 bases from J; junction bases left unmatched: 4. CDR3 length: 15 residues. Germline values: CDR1 MGHRA, CDR2 YSYEKL. The chain's CDR3 is CASSPTGQGSYEQYF. In DNA, the CDR3 is TGCGCCAGCAGCCCGACGGGACAGGGCTCCTACGAGCAGTACTTC.

CDR3 in DNA: TGTGCCAGCAGCTTCCTGAGCTCCTACAATGAGCAGTTCTTC. This sequence encodes CASSFLSSYNEQFF. The chain links TRBV7-8 to TRBJ2-1; D is uncertain. CDR1 and CDR2 from the germline V gene are SGHVS and FQNEAQ. V was trimmed by 3 bases and J by 0 bases, leaving 6 bases between them. The CDR3 extends over 14 amino acids. Looking up the rest from reference TRBV7-8 and TRBJ2-1 gives the full variable domain: GAGVSQSPRYKVAKRGQDVALRCDPISGHVSLFWYQQALGQGPEFLTYFQNEAQLDKSGLPSDRFFAERPEGSVSTLKIQRTQQEDSAVYLCASSFLSSYNEQFFGPGTRLTVL.

The rearrangement uses TRBV7-8 and TRBJ1-5, with D maybe TRBD1 (6 bases). Between the trimmed V and J ends, which lost 3 bases and 3 bases, there was a span of 15 bases. The CDR3 runs 16 residues. In germline, CDR1 is SGHVS, CDR2 FQNEAQ. CDR3 nucleotide sequence: TGTGCCAGCAGCTTGACCCCCACAGGGAACAATCAGCCCCAGCATTTT. Amino acids: CASSLTPTGNNQPQHF.

The chain recombines TRBV6-5 with TRBJ2-7; no reliable D call. Trimming shortened V by 6 bases and J by 2 bases, and 8 bases separated the two germline ends. This CDR3 is built from 12 residues. Germline CDR1 and CDR2: MNHEY and SVGAGI. The CDR3 DNA sequence: TGTGCCAGCAGGGCAGGCGCCTACGAGCAGTACTTC. It specifies CASRAGAYEQYF.

Comments on this clone: Distinct nucleotide sequences in the sample also encode this CDR3. This rearrangement joins TRBV18 to TRBJ2-1; D perhaps matches TRBD2 (6 bases). Germline-derived CDR1 and CDR2 are KGHSH and LQKENI. There are 13 residues in the CDR3. The germline V and J ends were trimmed by 2 bases and 4 bases, with 6 bases remaining between them. CDR3 coding DNA: TGTGCCAGCTCACCAGGGGGGTACAATGAGCAGTTCTTC. This translates into CASSPGGYNEQFF.

The chain combines TRBV5-1 with TRBJ2-7, with D possibly matching TRBD2 (6 bases). Trimming shortened V by 5 bases and J by 2 bases, and 14 bases separated the two germline ends. The germline gives CDR1 SGHRS, CDR2 YFSETQ. This CDR3 contains 14 residues. DNA of the CDR3: TGCGCCAGCAGTCTACTGCCGGGGGCCTACGAGCAGTACTTC. Its protein product is CASSLLPGAYEQYF.

This clone has more than one count but fewer than ten. The chain carries TRBV5-4 and TRBJ1-2; D is ambiguous. The V and J ends lost 4 bases and 8 bases respectively, with 18 bases between them. Per germline, CDR1 SGHNT and CDR2 YYREEE (reference sequence). This CDR3 has 14 amino acids. The CDR3 DNA reads TGTGCCAGCAGCCTAAACCGGGGTACGGAGGGCTACACCTTC. This codes for CASSLNRGTEGYTF.

The gene calls are TRBV19 and TRBJ1-5; D call uncertain. This CDR3 is 15 amino acids long. V lost 3 bases to trimming and J lost 3 bases, with 12 bases between them. Germline V gene data show CDR1 as LNHDA and CDR2 as SQIVND (reference sequence). Here the CDR3 reads CASSISDFLNQPQHF. The CDR3 DNA is TGTGCCAGTAGTATCTCGGACTTCCTCAATCAGCCCCAGCATTTT.

The CDR3 loop reads CASRGRGMDEQFF. The CDR3 region has the DNA TGCGCCAGCAGGGGACGGGGGATGGATGAGCAGTTCTTC. This chain uses TRBV10-2 with TRBJ2-1, with D tentatively TRBD2 (6 bases). The CDR3 is 13 residues long. Trimming pared 6 bases from V and 8 bases from J, leaving 14 bases between. CDR1 and CDR2 from the germline V gene are WSHSY and SAAADI.

The chain carries TRBV19 and TRBJ1-2, with D hard to call. This CDR3 region has 15 residues. The V end lost 11 bases, the J end lost 4 bases, and 23 bases lay between the germline ends. Germline V gene data show CDR1 as LNHDA and CDR2 as SQIVND (reference sequence). The CDR3 coding sequence is TGTGCCGTTGCAGCCGGGAGCTCCTCGGCCTATGGCTACACCTTC. Translated: CAVAAGSSSAYGYTF.

Only one count was recorded for this clone. The CDR3 reads CASSQEGGEKLFF. DNA for the CDR3: TGCGCCAGCAGCCAAGAGGGGGGGGAAAAACTGTTTTTT. V gene TRBV4-1 combines with J gene TRBJ1-4; possibly TRBD1 for D (5 bases). This CDR3 has 13 amino acids. V lost 0 bases, J lost 8 bases, and 7 bases lay in between. In germline, CDR1 is MGHRA, CDR2 YSYEKL.

The chain joins TRBV5-6 to TRBJ2-5; D remains ambiguous. Trimming removed 2 bases from V and 8 bases from J, with 7 bases in between. This CDR3 comprises 11 residues. From germline, CDR1 is SGHDT and CDR2 YYEEEE. The CDR3 loop is CASSLVQTQYF. The DNA for the CDR3 is TGTGCCAGCAGCTTAGTACAAACCCAGTACTTC.

This chain uses TRBV19 with TRBJ1-2; TRBD1 aligns across 7 bases. This CDR3 spans 14 amino acids. Germline V lookup: CDR1 LNHDA, CDR2 SQIVND (reference sequence). Trimming took 9 bases from V and 6 from J; bases not matched to a gene: 13. CDR3 amino acids: CASRPLDRDDGYTF. DNA of the CDR3: TGTGCCAGCCGGCCCCTCGACAGGGATGATGGCTACACCTTC.

The rearrangement uses TRBV18 and TRBJ2-2; D is unresolved. This CDR3 has 17 amino acids. CDR1 is KGHSH and CDR2 is LQKENI in the germline V gene. Trimming took off 5 bases at V and 0 bases at J, with 16 bases between the two ends. CDR3 nucleotides: TGTGCCAGCTCAATACAGAGACAAACCGCGAACACCGGGGAGCTGTTTTTT. As protein: CASSIQRQTANTGELFF. The complete variable domain, with remaining parts taken from reference TRBV18 and TRBJ2-2, reads NAGVMQNPRHLVRRRGQEARLRCSPMKGHSHVYWYRQLPEEGLKFMVYLQKENIIDESGMPKERFSAEFPKEGPSILRIQQVVRGDSAAYFCASSIQRQTANTGELFFGEGSRLTVL.

The CDR3 region is CASSRSHSSWESYEQYF. The CDR3 nucleotides are TGTGCCAGCAGTAGGTCCCATTCGAGTTGGGAGAGTTACGAGCAGTACTTC. V usage is TRBV27 and J usage is TRBJ2-7; tentatively, D is TRBD2 (5 bases). The CDR3 contains 17 residues. Germline V gives CDR1 MNHEY, CDR2 SMNVEV (reference sequence). Trimming left V 5 bases short and J 4 bases short, with 24 bases between.

The V gene is TRBV11-2, the J gene TRBJ2-7; 10 bases are shared with TRBD2. This CDR3 is 15 amino acids long. Germline lookup yields CDR1 SGHAT and CDR2 FQNNGV. The V gene end was trimmed by 2 bases and the J gene end by 5 bases; junction bases not matched to a gene: 6. CDR3 loop: CASSLLERGGDEQYF. Written as DNA, the CDR3 is TGTGCCAGCAGCTTACTGGAGCGGGGGGGCGACGAGCAGTACTTC.

The chain couples TRBV5-1 to TRBJ2-7, with 7 bases lining up with TRBD1. The V gene's germline CDR1 is SGHRS and CDR2 YFSETQ. The CDR3 consists of 14 residues. The trim removed 5 bases at V and 1 base at J, leaving 6 bases unmatched. CDR3 region: CASRRGTESYEQYF. In nucleotides, the CDR3 is TGCGCCAGCAGACGAGGGACAGAGTCCTACGAGCAGTACTTC.

The chain couples TRBV12-3 or TRBV12-4 to TRBJ1-1; 7 bases line up with TRBD1. The CDR3 spans 12 residues. After removal of 5 bases from V and 10 bases from J, the junction contained 7 bases not matched to a gene. The CDR3 DNA is TGTGCCAGCAGTGCCCACAGGGGCCGAGCTTTCTTT. This codes for CASSAHRGRAFF.

This rearrangement joins TRBV30 to TRBJ1-1, with D possibly TRBD1 on 6 matching bases. V dropped 2 bases and J dropped 2 bases, with 12 bases sitting between them. The CDR3 is 14 amino acids. Germline V gives CDR1 GTSNPN, CDR2 SVGIG (reference sequence). The CDR3 DNA sequence: TGTGCCTGGAGTTGGGACACCCTAAACACTGAAGCTTTCTTT. As protein: CAWSWDTLNTEAFF.

This clone was observed a few times. The chain links TRBV11-1 to TRBJ1-3; a possible D gene is TRBD1 (6 bases). This CDR3 spans 16 amino acids. Germline CDR1 SGHAT, CDR2 FQDESV (reference sequence). Trimming removed 6 bases at V and 4 bases at J, with 19 bases between. CDR3 nucleotide sequence: TGTGCCAGCAGTTCTACGTCAGGGGAGAACGGAAACACCATATATTTT. Protein sequence: CASSSTSGENGNTIYF.

V usage is TRBV6-1 and J usage is TRBJ1-1, with 9 bases that match TRBD1. V lost 5 bases, J lost 4 bases, and 8 bases stayed unmatched. The CDR3 has 15 residues. Germline-derived CDR1 and CDR2 are MNHNS and SASEGT. The CDR3 loop is CASSSPDRGATEAFF. CDR3 sequence (DNA): TGTGCCAGCAGTTCACCGGACAGGGGAGCCACTGAAGCTTTCTTT.